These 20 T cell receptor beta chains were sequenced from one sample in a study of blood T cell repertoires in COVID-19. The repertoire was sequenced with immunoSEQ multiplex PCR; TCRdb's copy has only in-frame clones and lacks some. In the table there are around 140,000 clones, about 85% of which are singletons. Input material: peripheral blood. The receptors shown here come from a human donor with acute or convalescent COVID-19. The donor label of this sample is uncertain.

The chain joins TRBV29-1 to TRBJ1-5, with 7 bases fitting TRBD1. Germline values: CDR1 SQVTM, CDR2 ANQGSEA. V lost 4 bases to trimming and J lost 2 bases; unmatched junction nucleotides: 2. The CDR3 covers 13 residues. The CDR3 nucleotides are TGCAGCGTTGGAGGGGGCCGCAATCAGCCCCAGCATTTT. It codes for CSVGGGRNQPQHF.

CDR3 region: CASSFGLYNEQFF. CDR3 DNA sequence: TGTGCCAGCAGTTTCGGACTATACAATGAGCAGTTCTTC. The chain recombines TRBV28 with TRBJ2-1, with D maybe TRBD2 (6 bases). The germline V gene encodes CDR1 MDHEN and CDR2 SYDVKM. The CDR3 covers 13 residues. Trimming stripped 3 bases from V and 4 bases from J, with 7 bases between.

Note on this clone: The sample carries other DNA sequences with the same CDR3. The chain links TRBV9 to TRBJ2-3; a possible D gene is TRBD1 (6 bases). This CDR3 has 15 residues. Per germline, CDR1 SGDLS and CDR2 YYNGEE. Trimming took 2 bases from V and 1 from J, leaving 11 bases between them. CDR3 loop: CASSVVDSRTDTQYF. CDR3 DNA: TGTGCCAGCAGCGTCGTGGACAGTCGCACAGATACGCAGTATTTT.

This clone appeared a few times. CDR3 region: CAISEAGPIPYGYTF. Written as DNA, the CDR3 is TGTGCCATCAGTGAAGCAGGGCCCATCCCTTATGGCTACACCTTC. V usage is TRBV10-3 and J usage is TRBJ1-2; TRBD1 is a possible D gene (5 bases). The germline CDR1 and CDR2 sequences are ENHRY and SYGVKD. Trimming pared 3 bases from V and 5 bases from J, leaving 16 bases between. The CDR3 is 15 amino acids.

CDR3 loop: CASSFAGSLPSGANVLTF. DNA for the CDR3: TGTGCCAGCAGTTTCGCAGGGTCCCTCCCCTCTGGGGCCAACGTCCTGACTTTC. The chain employs TRBV28 and TRBJ2-6, with D possibly being TRBD1 (5 bases). Germline values: CDR1 MDHEN, CDR2 SYDVKM. The CDR3 runs 18 residues. V was cut by 3 bases and J by 0 bases, with 15 bases left in between.

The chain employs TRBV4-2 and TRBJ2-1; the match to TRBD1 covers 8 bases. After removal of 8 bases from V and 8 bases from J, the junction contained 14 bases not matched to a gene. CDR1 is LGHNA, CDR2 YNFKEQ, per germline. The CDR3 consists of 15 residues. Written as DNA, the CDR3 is TGTGCCAGCGGACAGGGTTCGTTTCAGCAGGATGAGCAGTTCTTC. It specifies CASGQGSFQQDEQFF.

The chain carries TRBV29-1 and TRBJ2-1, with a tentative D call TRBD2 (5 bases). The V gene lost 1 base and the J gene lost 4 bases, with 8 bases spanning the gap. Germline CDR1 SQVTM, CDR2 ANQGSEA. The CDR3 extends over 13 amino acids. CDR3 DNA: TGCAGCGTTGAAGGACCGGGGTACAATGAGCAGTTCTTC. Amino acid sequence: CSVEGPGYNEQFF.

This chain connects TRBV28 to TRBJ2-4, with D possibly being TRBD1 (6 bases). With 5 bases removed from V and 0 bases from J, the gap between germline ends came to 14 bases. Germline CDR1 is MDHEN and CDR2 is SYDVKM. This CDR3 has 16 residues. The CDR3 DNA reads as TGTGCCAGCAGTCCCCAGGGGCTACTAGCCAAAAACATTCAGTACTTC. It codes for CASSPQGLLAKNIQYF.

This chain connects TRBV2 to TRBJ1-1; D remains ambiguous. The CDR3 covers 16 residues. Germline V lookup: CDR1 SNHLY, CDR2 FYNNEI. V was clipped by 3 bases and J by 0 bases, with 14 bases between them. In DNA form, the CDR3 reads TGTGCCAGCAGTGACGGTCTGCCTCCGATGAACACTGAAGCTTTCTTT. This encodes CASSDGLPPMNTEAFF.

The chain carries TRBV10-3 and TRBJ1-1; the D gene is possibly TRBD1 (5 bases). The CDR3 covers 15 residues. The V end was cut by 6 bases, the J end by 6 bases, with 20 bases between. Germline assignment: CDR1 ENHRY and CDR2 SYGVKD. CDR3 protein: CAIRPRVDYNAEAFF. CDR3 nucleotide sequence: TGTGCCATCAGACCCAGGGTGGACTACAACGCTGAAGCTTTCTTT.

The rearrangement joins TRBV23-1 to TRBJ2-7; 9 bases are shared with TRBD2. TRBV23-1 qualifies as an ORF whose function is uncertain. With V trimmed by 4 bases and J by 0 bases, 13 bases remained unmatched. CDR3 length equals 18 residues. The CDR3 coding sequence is TGCGCCAGCAGTCGCGGAGGACTAGCGCAGGAAAACTCCTACGAGCAGTACGTC. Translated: CASSRGGLAQENSYEQYV.

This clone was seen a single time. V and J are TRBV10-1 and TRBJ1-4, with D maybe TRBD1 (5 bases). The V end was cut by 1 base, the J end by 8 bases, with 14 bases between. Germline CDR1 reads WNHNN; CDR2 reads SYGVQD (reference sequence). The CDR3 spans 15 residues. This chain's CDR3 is CASSELRGYREKLFF. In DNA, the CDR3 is TGCGCCAGCAGTGAGTTAAGGGGATATCGGGAAAAACTGTTTTTT.

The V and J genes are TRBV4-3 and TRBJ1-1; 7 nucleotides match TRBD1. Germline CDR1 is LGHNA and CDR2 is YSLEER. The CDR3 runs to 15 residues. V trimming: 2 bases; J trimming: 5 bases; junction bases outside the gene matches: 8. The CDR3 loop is CASSQRITGATEAFF. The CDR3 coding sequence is TGCGCCAGCAGCCAACGCATAACAGGGGCTACTGAAGCTTTCTTT.

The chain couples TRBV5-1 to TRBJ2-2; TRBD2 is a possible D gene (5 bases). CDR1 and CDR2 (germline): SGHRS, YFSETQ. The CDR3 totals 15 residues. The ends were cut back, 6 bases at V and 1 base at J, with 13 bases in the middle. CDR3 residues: CASKDGELNTGELFF. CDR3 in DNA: TGCGCCAGCAAAGACGGGGAGTTGAACACCGGGGAGCTGTTTTTT.

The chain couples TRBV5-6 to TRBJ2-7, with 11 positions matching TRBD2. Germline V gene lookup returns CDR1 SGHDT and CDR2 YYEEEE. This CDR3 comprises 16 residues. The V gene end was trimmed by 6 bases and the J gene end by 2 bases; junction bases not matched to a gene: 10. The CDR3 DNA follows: TGTGCCAGCACCACCTCGCTAGCGGGAGGAGCCTACGAGCAGTACGTC. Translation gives CASTTSLAGGAYEQYV.

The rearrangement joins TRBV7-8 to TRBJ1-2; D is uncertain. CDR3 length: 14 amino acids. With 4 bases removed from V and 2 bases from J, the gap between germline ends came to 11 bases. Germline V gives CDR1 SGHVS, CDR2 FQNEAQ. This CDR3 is CASSSSAENYGYTF. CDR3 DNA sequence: TGTGCCAGCAGCTCATCTGCCGAGAACTATGGCTACACCTTC.

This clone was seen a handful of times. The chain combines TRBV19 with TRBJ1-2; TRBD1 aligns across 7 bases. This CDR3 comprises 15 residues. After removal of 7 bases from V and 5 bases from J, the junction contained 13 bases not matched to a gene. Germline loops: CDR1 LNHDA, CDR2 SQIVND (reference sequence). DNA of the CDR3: TGTGCCAGTACCGGCCCACAGGGGTATAGGTATGGCTACACCTTC. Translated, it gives CASTGPQGYRYGYTF.

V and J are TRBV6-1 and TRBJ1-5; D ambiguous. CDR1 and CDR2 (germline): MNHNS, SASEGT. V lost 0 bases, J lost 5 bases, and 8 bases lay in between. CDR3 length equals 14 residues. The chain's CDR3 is CASSEAREDQPQHF. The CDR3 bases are TGTGCCAGCAGTGAAGCCCGGGAGGATCAGCCCCAGCATTTT.

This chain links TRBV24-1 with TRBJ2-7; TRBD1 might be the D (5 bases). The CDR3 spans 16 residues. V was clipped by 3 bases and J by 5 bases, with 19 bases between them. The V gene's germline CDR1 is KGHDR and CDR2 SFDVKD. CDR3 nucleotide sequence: TGTGCCACCAGTGATCCCAGCCCGTGGGGCGCCCACGAGCAGTACGTC. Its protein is CATSDPSPWGAHEQYV.

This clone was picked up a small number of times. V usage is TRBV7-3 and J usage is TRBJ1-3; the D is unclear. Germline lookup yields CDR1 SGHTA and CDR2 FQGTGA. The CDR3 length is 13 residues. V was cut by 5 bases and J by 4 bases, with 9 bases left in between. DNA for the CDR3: TGTGCCAGCAGCCCGACAATGGGAAACACCATATATTTT. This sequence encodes CASSPTMGNTIYF.